The 18 T cell receptor beta chains listed next were all sequenced from one sample in a study of shared clonotypes between healthy human individuals. The data were produced by immunoSEQ multiplex PCR, yet TCRdb's version contains in-frame clones alone and is incomplete. The sample comprises 2.3 million or so clones, over 90% of which are singletons, and about 0.39% rests with the top ten. Material: naive CD4+ T cells from PBMCs. The subset denotes: CD45RA+ positively selected. Every receptor here comes from a man between 18 and 35 years old in good health. Some clones in this sample may be carry-over from other donors' samples.

The chain joins TRBV5-1 to TRBJ2-5; 7 nucleotides agree with TRBD2. Germline loops: CDR1 SGHRS, CDR2 YFSETQ. The J segment lost 5 bases and the V segment lost 1 base, leaving 14 bases of the junction unmatched. This CDR3 region has 17 residues. CDR3 sequence: CASSLSGTNHRRETQYF. DNA for the CDR3: TGCGCCAGCAGCTTGTCCGGGACTAACCACCGACGCGAGACCCAGTACTTC.

This clone was seen a single time. J is TRBJ1-5 and V is TRBV6-1, with TRBD1 matching 8 bases. With V trimmed by 5 bases and J by 5 bases, 5 bases remained unmatched. The CDR3 is made up of 14 amino acids. In germline, CDR1 is MNHNS, CDR2 SASEGT. For the CDR3, the DNA is TGTGCCAGCAGTCAGGGGGCAGGGGATCAGCCCCAGCATTTT. It encodes CASSQGAGDQPQHF.

This clone was seen only once. This chain uses TRBV7-2 with TRBJ2-3; D not resolved. CDR1 SGHTA and CDR2 FQGNSA come from the germline V gene. Trimming removed 2 bases from V and 0 bases from J, with 12 bases in between. This CDR3 contains 16 residues. CDR3 sequence reads: CASSLLGRTSTDTQYF. CDR3 nucleotides: TGTGCCAGCAGCTTATTGGGCAGAACTAGCACAGATACGCAGTATTTT.

V is TRBV9 and J is TRBJ2-2, with 10 bases identical to TRBD2. The CDR3 extends over 17 amino acids. The V gene's germline CDR1 is SGDLS and CDR2 YYNGEE. With 5 bases clipped from V and 7 bases from J, the junction kept 14 bases outside the gene matches. The CDR3 protein is CASSRTWTSGPGGELFF. The DNA for the CDR3 is TGTGCCAGCAGTCGTACTTGGACTAGCGGCCCCGGCGGGGAGCTGTTTTTT.

J is TRBJ2-5 and V is TRBV5-4, with 11 bases identical to TRBD2. V lost 4 bases, J lost 2 bases, and 7 bases stayed unmatched. Germline V gene data show CDR1 as SGHNT and CDR2 as YYREEE (reference sequence). The CDR3 runs to 16 residues. The CDR3: CASSLMTSGTQETQYF. The CDR3 region has the DNA TGTGCCAGCAGCCTAATGACTAGCGGGACACAAGAGACCCAGTACTTC.

The V gene is TRBV28, the J gene TRBJ2-2, with D unresolved. The CDR3 extends over 13 amino acids. Germline V gene lookup returns CDR1 MDHEN and CDR2 SYDVKM. Trimming took off 8 bases at V and 1 base at J, with 8 bases between the two ends. The CDR3 here is CASLFLNTGELFF. The CDR3 DNA sequence: TGTGCCAGCCTCTTTCTGAACACCGGGGAGCTGTTTTTT.

The chain links TRBV7-9 to TRBJ2-1; 14 positions agree with TRBD2. The CDR3 has 17 amino acids. Germline V gives CDR1 SEHNR, CDR2 FQNEAQ (reference sequence). V lost 5 bases, J lost 9 bases, and 12 bases stayed unmatched. The CDR3 DNA reads TGTGCCAGCAGCATCACATCCGGGACTAGCGGGAGAAGTGAGCAGTTCTTC. Translated: CASSITSGTSGRSEQFF.

The CDR3 is CASSKQDRGYEQYF. The CDR3 coding sequence is TGTGCCAGTAGTAAGCAGGACAGGGGCTACGAGCAGTACTTC. The V gene is TRBV19, the J gene TRBJ2-7; TRBD1 aligns across 9 bases. Losses at the gene ends were 4 bases for V and 3 bases for J; bases not matched to a gene: 4. Germline V lookup: CDR1 LNHDA, CDR2 SQIVND (reference sequence). This CDR3 is 14 amino acids long.

The chain is built from TRBV7-2 and TRBJ1-2; D is unclear. The CDR3 has 13 residues. Deletions cut 1 base from V and 3 bases from J, with 6 bases between. The germline V gene has CDR1 SGHTA and CDR2 FQGNSA. The CDR3 coding sequence is TGTGCCAGCAGCTTAGGGTTTTACTATGGCTACACCTTC. The encoded protein is CASSLGFYYGYTF.

The chain uses TRBV6-9 and TRBJ1-5; no definite D call. Between the trimmed V and J ends, which lost 6 bases and 3 bases, there was a span of 6 bases. The CDR3 runs 12 residues. Germline V gene lookup returns CDR1 MNHGY and CDR2 SVAAGI. The CDR3 spells CASRLLNQPQHF. CDR3 coding DNA: TGTGCCAGCAGACTCCTCAATCAGCCCCAGCATTTT.

This chain uses TRBV7-7 with TRBJ2-1; D gene ambiguous. The CDR3 has 12 amino acids. Trimming pared 5 bases from V and 9 bases from J, leaving 11 bases between. CDR1 and CDR2 from the germline V gene are SSHAT and FNYEAQ (reference sequence). The CDR3 nucleotides are TGTGCCAGCAGCGTCTTCTTGGGTGAGCAGTTCTTC. The encoded protein is CASSVFLGEQFF.

The J gene is TRBJ2-2, the V gene TRBV10-1; D ambiguous. Germline V CDR1 and CDR2: WNHNN, SYGVQD (reference sequence). Trimming cost V 0 bases and J 3 bases, with 5 bases left between them. The CDR3 consists of 14 residues. The CDR3 coding sequence is TGCGCCAGCAGTGAGTCCAGAGACACCGGGGAGCTGTTTTTT. It specifies CASSESRDTGELFF.

This clone showed up just a few times. The V gene is TRBV28, the J gene TRBJ1-1, with TRBD1 identical over 8 bases. Germline lookup yields CDR1 MDHEN and CDR2 SYDVKM. J gave up 10 bases and V 4 bases, and 5 bases lay outside the gene matches. The CDR3 consists of 12 residues. The CDR3 region is CASSSRTGRAFF. CDR3 sequence (DNA): TGTGCCAGCAGTTCGAGGACAGGGCGAGCTTTCTTT.

Note on this clone: Other DNA sequences of this sample code for an identical CDR3. DNA for the CDR3: TGTGCCAGCTCACCGGGAGCCTCCTACGAGCAGTACTTC. Its translation: CASSPGASYEQYF. V is TRBV18 and J is TRBJ2-7; tentative D call: TRBD2 (5 bases). Trimming removed 3 bases at V and 0 bases at J, with 6 bases between. The length of the CDR3 is 13 residues. Germline values: CDR1 KGHSH, CDR2 LQKENI.

The chain recombines TRBV28 with TRBJ1-2, with unresolved D. Deletions cut 3 bases from V and 4 bases from J, with 9 bases between. Looked up from germline, CDR1 is MDHEN and CDR2 is SYDVKM. The CDR3 has 13 amino acids. CDR3 sequence reads: CASSFSRTYGYTF. In DNA, the CDR3 is TGTGCCAGCAGTTTTTCCCGCACCTATGGCTACACCTTC.

The genes are TRBV7-3 and TRBJ2-7; 7 bases are shared with TRBD2. Looked up from germline, CDR1 is SGHTA and CDR2 is FQGTGA. Losses at the gene ends were 5 bases for V and 3 bases for J; bases not matched to a gene: 4. This CDR3 comprises 13 residues. Here the CDR3 DNA reads TGTGCCAGCAGCCCGGGACTATTCTACGAGCAGTACTTC. This gives the protein CASSPGLFYEQYF.

The chain employs TRBV7-2 and TRBJ2-3; 11 positions match TRBD2. The CDR3 spans 16 residues. J gave up 5 bases and V 3 bases, and 7 bases lay outside the gene matches. Per the germline V gene, CDR1 is SGHTA and CDR2 is FQGNSA. Here the CDR3 reads CASSFITSGRRDTQYF. The DNA of the CDR3 is TGTGCCAGCAGCTTTATAACTAGCGGGAGAAGAGATACGCAGTATTTT.

This clone was detected once. The rearrangement uses TRBV28 and TRBJ1-4; no firm D call. With 10 bases removed from V and 4 bases from J, the gap between germline ends came to 16 bases. Germline V gene lookup returns CDR1 MDHEN and CDR2 SYDVKM. The CDR3 is made up of 14 amino acids. CDR3 in DNA: TGTGCCATCCACCCGGGCCCTAATAATGAAAAACTGTTTTTT. As protein: CAIHPGPNNEKLFF.